The present T cell receptor beta chain was sequenced within a study of cytomegalovirus exposure and HLA in healthy donors. Findings of the study overall: Three chains tied to CMV proved CMV antigen-specific in vitro. Most observed TCR sequences were rare, whereas some public TCRs were detected in many donors.

Comment on this clone: Its antigen is undetermined.

Per germline, CDR1 KGHSH and CDR2 LQKENI. The CDR3 loop spans 14 amino acids. The V segment lost 6 bases and the J segment 8 bases; nucleotides outside the gene matches: 4. It was with 60 Vbeta and 13 Jbeta primers that the PCR ran. The method was immunoSEQ multiplex PCR; TCRdb's version includes in-frame clones alone and lacks a portion of them. This specimen shows 150,000 to 250,000 clones; the ten leading clones hold almost 0.75%. Sequencing was carried out using PBMCs. The rearrangement links TRBV18 to TRBJ1-6, with TRBD1 identical over 10 bases. The receptor was isolated from a boy under 18 in good health and CMV-seronegative. CDR3 loop: CASSSGTGDSPLHF. The CDR3 region has the DNA TGTGCCAGCTCGTCCGGGACAGGGGATTCACCCCTCCACTTT.